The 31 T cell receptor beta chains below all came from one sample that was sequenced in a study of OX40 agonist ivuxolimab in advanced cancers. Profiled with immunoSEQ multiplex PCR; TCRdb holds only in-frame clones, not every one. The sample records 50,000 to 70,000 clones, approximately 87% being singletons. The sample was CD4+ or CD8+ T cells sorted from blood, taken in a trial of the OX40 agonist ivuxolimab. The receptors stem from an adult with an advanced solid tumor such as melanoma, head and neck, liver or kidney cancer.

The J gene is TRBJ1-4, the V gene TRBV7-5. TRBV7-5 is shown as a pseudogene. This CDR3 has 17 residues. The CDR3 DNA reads TGTGCCAGAAGCTCCCGTAAGGGTGCCCGAACTAATGAAAAACTGTTTTTT. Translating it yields CARSSRKGARTNEKLFF.

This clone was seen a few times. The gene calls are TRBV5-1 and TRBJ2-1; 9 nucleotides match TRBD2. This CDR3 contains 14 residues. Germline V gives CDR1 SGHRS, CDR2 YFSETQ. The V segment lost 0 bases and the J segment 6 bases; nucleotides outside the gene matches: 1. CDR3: CASSLGLAVNEQFF. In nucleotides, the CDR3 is TGCGCCAGCAGCTTGGGACTAGCGGTCAATGAGCAGTTCTTC.

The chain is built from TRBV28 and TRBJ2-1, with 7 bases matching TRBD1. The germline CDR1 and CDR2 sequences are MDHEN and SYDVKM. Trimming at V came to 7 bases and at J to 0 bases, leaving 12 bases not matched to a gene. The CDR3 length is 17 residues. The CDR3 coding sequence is TGTGCCAGCACCTCCTCCGGGACAGTCAGCTCCTACAATGAGCAGTTCTTC. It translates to CASTSSGTVSSYNEQFF.

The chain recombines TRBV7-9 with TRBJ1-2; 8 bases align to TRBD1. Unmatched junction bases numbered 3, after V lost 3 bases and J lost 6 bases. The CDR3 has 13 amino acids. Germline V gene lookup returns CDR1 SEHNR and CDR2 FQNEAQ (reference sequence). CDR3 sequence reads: CASSLGQEDGYTF. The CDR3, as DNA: TGTGCCAGCAGCTTGGGACAGGAGGATGGCTACACCTTC.

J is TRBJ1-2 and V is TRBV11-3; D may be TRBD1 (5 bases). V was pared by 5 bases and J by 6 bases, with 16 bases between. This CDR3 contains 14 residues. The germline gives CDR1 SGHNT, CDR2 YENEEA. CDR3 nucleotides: TGTGCCAGCAGCCCGAGGCAGGGAGGCGATGGCTACACCTTC. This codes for CASSPRQGGDGYTF.

The CDR3 bases are TGTGCCAGTAGCCGGACTAGCGGGATTTACAATGAGCAGTTCTTC. It translates to CASSRTSGIYNEQFF. V usage is TRBV19 and J usage is TRBJ2-1, with 12 nucleotides matching TRBD2. Losses at the gene ends were 6 bases for V and 4 bases for J; bases not matched to a gene: 4. The germline V gene encodes CDR1 LNHDA and CDR2 SQIVND (reference sequence). This CDR3 has 15 amino acids. The whole variable domain, remainder taken from reference TRBV19 and TRBJ2-1, is DGGITQSPKYLFRKEGQNVTLSCEQNLNHDAMYWYRQDPGQGLRLIYYSQIVNDFQKGDIAEGYSVSREKKESFPLTVTSAQKNPTAFYLCASSRTSGIYNEQFFGPGTRLTVL.

The CDR3 spells CASSIGGETQYF. The CDR3 DNA reads as TGTGCCAGCAGCATTGGGGGAGAGACCCAGTACTTC. The J gene is TRBJ2-5, the V gene TRBV9; D possibly uses TRBD1 or TRBD2 (5 bases each). The germline V gene has CDR1 SGDLS and CDR2 YYNGEE. V gave up 4 bases and J gave up 4 bases, with 8 bases separating them. CDR3 size: 12 residues.

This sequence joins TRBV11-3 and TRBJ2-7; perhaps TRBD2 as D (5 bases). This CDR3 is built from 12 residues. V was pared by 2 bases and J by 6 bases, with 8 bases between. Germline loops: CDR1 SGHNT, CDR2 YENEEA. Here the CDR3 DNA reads TGTGCCAGCAGCTTATTAGAGGGCGAGCAGTACTTC. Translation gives CASSLLEGEQYF.

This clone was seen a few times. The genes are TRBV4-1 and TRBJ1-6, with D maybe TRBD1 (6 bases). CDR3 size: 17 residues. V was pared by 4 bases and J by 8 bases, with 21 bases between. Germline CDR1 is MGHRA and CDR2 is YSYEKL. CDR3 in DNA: TGCGCCAGCAGCCTAGCCTCATACAGGGATGCGGATTCACCCCTCCACTTT. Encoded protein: CASSLASYRDADSPLHF.

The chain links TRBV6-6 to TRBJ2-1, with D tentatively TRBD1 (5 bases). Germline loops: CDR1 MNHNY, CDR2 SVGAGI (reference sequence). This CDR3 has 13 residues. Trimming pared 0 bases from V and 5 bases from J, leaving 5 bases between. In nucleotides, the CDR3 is TGTGCCAGCAGTTACTCCAGGGACAATGAGCAGTTCTTC. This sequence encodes CASSYSRDNEQFF.

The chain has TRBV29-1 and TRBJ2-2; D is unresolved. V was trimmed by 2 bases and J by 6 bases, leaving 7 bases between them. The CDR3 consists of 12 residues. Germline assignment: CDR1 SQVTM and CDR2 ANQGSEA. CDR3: CSVEMRPGELFF. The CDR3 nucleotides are TGCAGCGTTGAAATGAGACCCGGGGAGCTGTTTTTT.

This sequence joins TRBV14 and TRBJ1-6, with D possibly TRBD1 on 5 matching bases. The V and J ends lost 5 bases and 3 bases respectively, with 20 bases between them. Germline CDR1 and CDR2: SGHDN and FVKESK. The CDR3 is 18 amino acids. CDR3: CASSDDDSLKNYNSPLHF. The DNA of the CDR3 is TGTGCCAGCAGCGACGATGACAGCCTCAAGAACTATAATTCACCCCTCCACTTT.

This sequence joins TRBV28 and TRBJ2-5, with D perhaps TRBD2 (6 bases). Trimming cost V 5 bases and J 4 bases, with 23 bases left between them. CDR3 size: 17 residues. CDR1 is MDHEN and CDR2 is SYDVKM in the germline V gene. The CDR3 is CASSPPTSRKLGETQYF. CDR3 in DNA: TGTGCCAGCAGTCCGCCGACTAGTCGCAAATTAGGAGAGACCCAGTACTTC.

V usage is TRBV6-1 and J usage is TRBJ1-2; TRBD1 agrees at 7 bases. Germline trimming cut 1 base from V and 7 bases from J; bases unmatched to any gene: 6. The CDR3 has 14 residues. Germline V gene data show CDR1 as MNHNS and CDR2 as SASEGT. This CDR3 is CASSEENRGGGYTF. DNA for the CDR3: TGTGCCAGCAGTGAAGAAAACAGGGGTGGTGGCTACACCTTC.

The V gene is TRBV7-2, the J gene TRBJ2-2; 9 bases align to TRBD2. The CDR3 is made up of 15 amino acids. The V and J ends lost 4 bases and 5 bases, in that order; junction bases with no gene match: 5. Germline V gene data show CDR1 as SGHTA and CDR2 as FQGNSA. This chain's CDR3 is CASSSSGAQTGELFF. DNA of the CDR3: TGTGCCAGCAGCTCTAGCGGGGCCCAGACCGGGGAGCTGTTTTTT.

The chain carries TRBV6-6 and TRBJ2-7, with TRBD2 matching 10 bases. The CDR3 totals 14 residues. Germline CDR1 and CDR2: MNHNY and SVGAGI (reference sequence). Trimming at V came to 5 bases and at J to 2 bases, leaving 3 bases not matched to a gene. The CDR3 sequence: CASSQRGGTYEQYF. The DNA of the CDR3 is TGTGCCAGCAGTCAGCGGGGGGGGACCTACGAGCAGTACTTC.

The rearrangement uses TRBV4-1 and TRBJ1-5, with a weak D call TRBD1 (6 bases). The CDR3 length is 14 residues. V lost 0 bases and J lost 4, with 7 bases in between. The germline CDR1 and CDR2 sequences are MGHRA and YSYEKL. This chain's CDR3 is CASSQETGNQPQHF. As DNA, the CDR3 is TGCGCCAGCAGCCAAGAGACAGGAAATCAGCCCCAGCATTTT.

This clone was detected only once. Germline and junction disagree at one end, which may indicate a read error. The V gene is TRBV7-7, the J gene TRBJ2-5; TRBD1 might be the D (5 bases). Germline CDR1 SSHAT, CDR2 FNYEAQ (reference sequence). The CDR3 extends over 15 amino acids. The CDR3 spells CASSLIGAGPETQYF. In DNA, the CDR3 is TGTGCTAGCAGCTTGATAGGGGCAGGGCCAGAGACCCAGTACTTC.

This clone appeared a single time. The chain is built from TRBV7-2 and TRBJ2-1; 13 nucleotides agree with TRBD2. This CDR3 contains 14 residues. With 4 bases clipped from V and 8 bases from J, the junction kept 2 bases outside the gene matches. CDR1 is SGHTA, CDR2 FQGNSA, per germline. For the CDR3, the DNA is TGTGCCAGCAGCTCGGGACTAGCGGGACATGAGCAGTTCTTC. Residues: CASSSGLAGHEQFF.

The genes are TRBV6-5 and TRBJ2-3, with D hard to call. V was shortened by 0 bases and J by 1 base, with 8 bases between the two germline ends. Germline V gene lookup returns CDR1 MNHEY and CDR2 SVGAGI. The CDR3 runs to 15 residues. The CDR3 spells CASSYSPGGTDTQYF. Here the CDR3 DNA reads TGTGCCAGCAGTTACTCCCCCGGTGGCACAGATACGCAGTATTTT.

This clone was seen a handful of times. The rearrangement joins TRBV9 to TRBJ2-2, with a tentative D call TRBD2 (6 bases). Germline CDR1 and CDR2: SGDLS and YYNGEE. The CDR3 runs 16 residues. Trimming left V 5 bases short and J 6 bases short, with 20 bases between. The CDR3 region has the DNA TGTGCCAGCAGTGGGGGGATAGGATTCTCGGCCGGGGAGCTGTTTTTT. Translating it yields CASSGGIGFSAGELFF.

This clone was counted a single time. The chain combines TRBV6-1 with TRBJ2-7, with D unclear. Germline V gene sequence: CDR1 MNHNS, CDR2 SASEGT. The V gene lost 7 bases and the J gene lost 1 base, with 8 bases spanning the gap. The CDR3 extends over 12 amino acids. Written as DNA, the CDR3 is TGTGCCAGCATTAGGAATTCCTACGAGCAGTACTTC. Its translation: CASIRNSYEQYF.

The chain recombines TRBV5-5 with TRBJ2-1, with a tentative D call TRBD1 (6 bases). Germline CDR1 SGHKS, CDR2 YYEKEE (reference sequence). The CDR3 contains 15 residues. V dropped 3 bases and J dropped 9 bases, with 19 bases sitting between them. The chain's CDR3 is CASSSHRVKRGEQFF. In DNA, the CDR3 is TGTGCCAGCAGCTCCCACAGGGTTAAACGGGGTGAGCAGTTCTTC.

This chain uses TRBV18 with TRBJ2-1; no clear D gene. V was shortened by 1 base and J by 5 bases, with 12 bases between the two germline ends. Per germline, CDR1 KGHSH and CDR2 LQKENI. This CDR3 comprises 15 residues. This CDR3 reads CASSPRGSKNNEQFF. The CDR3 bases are TGTGCCAGCTCACCACGCGGTAGTAAGAACAATGAGCAGTTCTTC.

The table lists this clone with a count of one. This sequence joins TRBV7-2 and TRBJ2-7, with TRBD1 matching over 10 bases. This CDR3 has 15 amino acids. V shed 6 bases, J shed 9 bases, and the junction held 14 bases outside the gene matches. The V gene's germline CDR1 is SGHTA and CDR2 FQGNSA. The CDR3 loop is CASRGPGQGPKWQYF. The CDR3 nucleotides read TGTGCCAGCAGGGGACCGGGACAGGGGCCCAAGTGGCAGTACTTC.

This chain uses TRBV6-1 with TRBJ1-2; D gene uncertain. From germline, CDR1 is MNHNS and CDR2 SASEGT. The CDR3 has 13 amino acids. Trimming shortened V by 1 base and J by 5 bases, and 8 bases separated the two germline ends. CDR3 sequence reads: CASSEGYRYGYTF. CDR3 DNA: TGTGCCAGCAGTGAAGGCTATCGATATGGCTACACCTTC.

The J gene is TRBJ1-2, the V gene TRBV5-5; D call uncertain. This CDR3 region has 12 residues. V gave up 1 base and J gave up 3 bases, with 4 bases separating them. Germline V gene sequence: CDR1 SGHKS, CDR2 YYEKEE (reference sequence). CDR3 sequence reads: CASSLRDYGYTF. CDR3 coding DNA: TGTGCCAGCAGCTTGCGGGACTATGGCTACACCTTC.

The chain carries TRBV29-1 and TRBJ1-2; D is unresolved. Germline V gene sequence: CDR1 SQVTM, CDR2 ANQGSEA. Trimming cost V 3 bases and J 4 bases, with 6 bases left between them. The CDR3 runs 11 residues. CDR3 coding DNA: TGCAGCGTTGACCGTGGCTATGGCTACACCTTC. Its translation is CSVDRGYGYTF.

CDR3 sequence: CASSPRLAGAYEQYF. The CDR3 DNA sequence: TGTGCCAGCAGTCCTAGACTAGCGGGAGCCTACGAGCAGTACTTC. V usage is TRBV13 and J usage is TRBJ2-7, with 12 bases aligning to TRBD2. The junction had 5 bases not matched to a gene; V was cut back by 6 bases and J by 2 bases. The CDR3 runs 15 residues. The germline V gene has CDR1 PRHDT and CDR2 FYEKMQ (reference sequence).

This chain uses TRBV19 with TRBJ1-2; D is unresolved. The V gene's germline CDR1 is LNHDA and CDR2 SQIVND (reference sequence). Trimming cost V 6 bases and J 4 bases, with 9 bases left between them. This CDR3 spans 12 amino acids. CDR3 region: CASSLSGYGYTF. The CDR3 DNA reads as TGTGCCAGTAGCCTAAGCGGCTATGGCTACACCTTC.

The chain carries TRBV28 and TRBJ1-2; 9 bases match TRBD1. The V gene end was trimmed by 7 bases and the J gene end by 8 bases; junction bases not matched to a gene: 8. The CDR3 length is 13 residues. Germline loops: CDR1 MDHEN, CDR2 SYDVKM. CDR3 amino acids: CASTPGQGGGYTF. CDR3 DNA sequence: TGTGCCAGCACCCCGGGACAGGGTGGCGGCTACACCTTC.